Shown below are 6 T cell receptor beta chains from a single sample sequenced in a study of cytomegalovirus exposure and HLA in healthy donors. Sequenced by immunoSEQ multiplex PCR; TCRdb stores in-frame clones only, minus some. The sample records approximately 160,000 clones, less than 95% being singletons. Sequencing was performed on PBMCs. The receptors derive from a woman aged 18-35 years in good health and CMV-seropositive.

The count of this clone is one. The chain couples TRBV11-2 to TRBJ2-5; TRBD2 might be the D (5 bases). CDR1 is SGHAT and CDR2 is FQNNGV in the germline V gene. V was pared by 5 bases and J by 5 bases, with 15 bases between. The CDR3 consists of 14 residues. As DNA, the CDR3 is TGTGCCAGCAGCCCCGGAACTAGGAGGGAGACCCAGTACTTC. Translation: CASSPGTRRETQYF.

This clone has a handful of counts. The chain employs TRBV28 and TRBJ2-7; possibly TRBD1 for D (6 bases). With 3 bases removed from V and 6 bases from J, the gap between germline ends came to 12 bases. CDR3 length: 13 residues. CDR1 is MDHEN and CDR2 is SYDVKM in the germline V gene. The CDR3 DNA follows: TGTGCCAGCAGTTTCAGGGGCGCGGCCGAGCAGTACTTC. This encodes CASSFRGAAEQYF.

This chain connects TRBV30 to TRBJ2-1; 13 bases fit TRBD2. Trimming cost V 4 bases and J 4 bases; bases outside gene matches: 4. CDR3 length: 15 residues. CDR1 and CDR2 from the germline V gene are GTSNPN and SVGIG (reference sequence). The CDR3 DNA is TGTGCCTGGAACCCGGGACTAGCGGGGTACAATGAGCAGTTCTTC. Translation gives CAWNPGLAGYNEQFF.

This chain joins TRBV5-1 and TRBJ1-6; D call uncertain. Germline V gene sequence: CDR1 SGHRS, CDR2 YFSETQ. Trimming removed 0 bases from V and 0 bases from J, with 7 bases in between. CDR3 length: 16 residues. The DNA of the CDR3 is TGCGCCAGCAGCTTGGCTCGGAGCTCCTATAATTCACCCCTCCACTTT. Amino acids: CASSLARSSYNSPLHF. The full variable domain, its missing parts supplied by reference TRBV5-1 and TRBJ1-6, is KAGVTQTPRYLIKTRGQQVTLSCSPISGHRSVSWYQQTPGQGLQFLFEYFSETQRNKGNFPGRFSGRQFSNSRSEMNVSTLELGDSALYLCASSLARSSYNSPLHFGNGTRLTVT.

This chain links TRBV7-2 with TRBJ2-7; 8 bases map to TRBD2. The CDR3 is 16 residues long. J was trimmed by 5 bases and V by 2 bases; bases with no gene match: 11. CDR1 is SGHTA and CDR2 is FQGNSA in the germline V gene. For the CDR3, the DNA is TGTGCCAGCAGCTTAACTCTAGCCGGGAGGGCAAACGAGCAGTACTTC. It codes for CASSLTLAGRANEQYF.

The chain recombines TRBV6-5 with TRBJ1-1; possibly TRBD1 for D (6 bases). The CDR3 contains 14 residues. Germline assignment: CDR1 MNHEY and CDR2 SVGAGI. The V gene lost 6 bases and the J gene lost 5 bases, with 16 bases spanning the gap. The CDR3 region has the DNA TGTGCCAGCAGCTACACAGGGTGGGGGACTGAAGCTTTCTTT. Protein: CASSYTGWGTEAFF.